This T cell receptor (beta chain) was sequenced in a study of cytomegalovirus exposure and HLA in healthy donors. Turning to the study itself: Researchers previously reported finding 117 million unique TCR beta sequences from about 170 million T cells. Study findings and constraints: According to reports, the classifier identified cytomegalovirus status with high specificity and sensitivity. Analyzed later, association rates of TCRs varied across HLA loci, with DRB1 most and HLA-C fewest.

PCR used 60 Vbeta primers and 13 Jbeta primers. The table came from immunoSEQ multiplex PCR; TCRdb's copy has only in-frame clones and leaves some out. The sample consists of around 160,000 clones, roughly 80% of them appearing once. To note about this clone: Its antigen is unknown.

Though probably carrying unrecorded immune exposures, donors were nominally healthy at sampling. This CDR3 comprises 11 residues. Source material: PBMCs. The chain joins TRBV21-1 to TRBJ2-7; the D call in the table, TRBD1, was not verified against the DNA. TRBV21-1 is a pseudogene locus. The receptor comes from a human donor in good health. For the CDR3, the DNA is TGTGCCAGCCGAGACAGGGGAGAGCAGTACTTC. Protein product: CASRDRGEQYF.